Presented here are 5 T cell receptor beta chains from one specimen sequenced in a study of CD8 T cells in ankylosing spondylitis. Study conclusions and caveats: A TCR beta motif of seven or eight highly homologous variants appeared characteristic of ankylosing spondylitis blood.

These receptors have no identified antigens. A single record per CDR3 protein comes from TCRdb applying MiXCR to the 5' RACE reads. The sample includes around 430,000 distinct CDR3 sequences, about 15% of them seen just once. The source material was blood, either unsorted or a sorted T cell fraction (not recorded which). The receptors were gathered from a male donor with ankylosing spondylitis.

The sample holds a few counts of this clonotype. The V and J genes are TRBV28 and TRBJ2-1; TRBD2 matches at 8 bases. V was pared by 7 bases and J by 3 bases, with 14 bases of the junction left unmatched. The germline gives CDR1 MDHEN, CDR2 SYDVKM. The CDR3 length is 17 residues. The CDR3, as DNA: TGTGCCAGCACCACTTCGGGAGGCGCGGGGGGCTACAATGAGCAGTTCTTC. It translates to CASTTSGGAGGYNEQFF.

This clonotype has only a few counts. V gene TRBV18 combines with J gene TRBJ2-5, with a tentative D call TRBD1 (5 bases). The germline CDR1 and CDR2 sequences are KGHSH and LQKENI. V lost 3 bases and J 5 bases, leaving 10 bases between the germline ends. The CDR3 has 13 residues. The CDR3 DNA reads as TGTGCCAGCTCACCCCAACAGGAGGAGACCCAGTACTTC. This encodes CASSPQQEETQYF.

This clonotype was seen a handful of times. The CDR3 spells CASSQEGTHLGETQYF. The CDR3 region has the DNA TGCGCCAGCAGCCAAGAGGGGACCCACCTCGGGGAGACCCAGTACTTC. The chain uses TRBV4-1 and TRBJ2-5, with D perhaps given as TRBD1 or TRBD2 (5 bases each). Trimming shortened V by 0 bases and J by 5 bases, and 16 bases separated the two germline ends. CDR3 length: 16 residues. The germline V gene encodes CDR1 MGHRA and CDR2 YSYEKL.

The CDR3 is CASSFAQGFGNTIYF. The DNA for the CDR3 is TGTGCCAGCAGCTTTGCCCAGGGGTTTGGAAACACCATATATTTT. This chain uses TRBV7-2 with TRBJ1-3, with D maybe TRBD1 (6 bases). Germline lookup yields CDR1 SGHTA and CDR2 FQGNSA. The germline V and J ends were trimmed by 3 bases and 3 bases, with 12 bases remaining between them. This CDR3 spans 15 amino acids.

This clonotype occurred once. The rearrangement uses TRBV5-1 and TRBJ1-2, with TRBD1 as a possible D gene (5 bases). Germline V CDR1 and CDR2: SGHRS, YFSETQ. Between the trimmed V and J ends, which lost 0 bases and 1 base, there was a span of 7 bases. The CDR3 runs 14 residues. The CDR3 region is CASSLGQRNYGYTF. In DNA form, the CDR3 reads TGCGCCAGCAGCTTGGGACAGCGTAACTATGGCTACACCTTC. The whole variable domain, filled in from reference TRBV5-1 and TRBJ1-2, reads KAGVTQTPRYLIKTRGQQVTLSCSPISGHRSVSWYQQTPGQGLQFLFEYFSETQRNKGNFPGRFSGRQFSNSRSEMNVSTLELGDSALYLCASSLGQRNYGYTFGSGTRLTVV.